These 19 T cell receptor beta chains were sequenced from one sample in a study of OX40 agonist ivuxolimab in advanced cancers. Receptor amplification or capture employed the immunoSEQ multiplex PCR assay. What TCRdb holds here is the immuneACCESS table cut down to in-frame rearrangements. Part of the clones is not present; checked against another copy, under half of the missing clones reflect an unresolved V gene, and the others are unexplained. The sample table lists about 88,000 clones, 75% to 90% of them with a count of one. The ten biggest clones cover approximately 0.22% of the sample. Sequencing used CD4+ or CD8+ T cells sorted from blood, obtained in a trial of the OX40 agonist ivuxolimab. Source of these receptors: an adult with an advanced solid tumor such as melanoma, head and neck, liver or kidney cancer.

For this clone: In the same sample, other DNA sequences code for this CDR3. The rearrangement uses TRBV7-3 and TRBJ2-3; 7 nucleotides line up with TRBD2. V was clipped by 5 bases and J by 1 base; unmatched bases: 6. Germline V gives CDR1 SGHTA, CDR2 FQGTGA. The CDR3 runs 15 residues. The CDR3 DNA reads as TGTGCCAGCAGCCCGCGGGGAGGGGGCACAGATACGCAGTATTTT. This translates into CASSPRGGGTDTQYF.

This rearrangement joins TRBV10-3 to TRBJ2-3; D could derive from TRBD1 or TRBD2 (5 bases each). This CDR3 is built from 12 residues. Trimming removed 8 bases at V and 14 bases at J, with 20 bases between. Germline loops: CDR1 ENHRY, CDR2 SYGVKD. The CDR3 sequence: CAIRLTDGAPYF. Here the CDR3 DNA reads TGTGCCATCCGATTGACAGACGGGGCGCCGTATTTT.

This clone was found once. The CDR3 protein is CASSQRPAGASNYGYTF. Written as DNA, the CDR3 is TGTGCCAGCAGCCAGAGGCCCGCAGGGGCATCTAACTATGGCTACACCTTC. The rearrangement links TRBV7-9 to TRBJ1-2; D may be TRBD1 (6 bases). V lost 5 bases and J 0 bases, leaving 19 bases between the germline ends. The germline gives CDR1 SEHNR, CDR2 FQNEAQ (reference sequence). CDR3 length: 17 residues.

The J gene is TRBJ2-2, the V gene TRBV19; 12 bases match TRBD2. The trim removed 7 bases at V and 6 bases at J, leaving 6 bases unmatched. The germline V gene encodes CDR1 LNHDA and CDR2 SQIVND (reference sequence). The CDR3 loop spans 15 amino acids. The CDR3 loop is CASTPTSGSAGELFF. CDR3 DNA sequence: TGTGCCAGTACCCCGACTAGCGGGAGTGCCGGGGAGCTGTTTTTT.

The rearrangement joins TRBV6-1 to TRBJ1-1; 7 bases map to TRBD1. V lost 4 bases to trimming and J lost 2 bases; unmatched junction nucleotides: 7. CDR3 length: 15 residues. CDR1 and CDR2 from the germline V gene are MNHNS and SASEGT. CDR3 sequence: CASSAGTVSNTEAFF. In DNA form, the CDR3 reads TGTGCCAGCAGTGCCGGGACAGTTTCTAACACTGAAGCTTTCTTT.

V gene TRBV5-1 combines with J gene TRBJ2-3, with 8 bases that match TRBD2. With 1 base clipped from V and 3 bases from J, the junction kept 7 bases outside the gene matches. This CDR3 region has 16 residues. CDR1 and CDR2 (germline): SGHRS, YFSETQ. The CDR3 loop reads CASSLRSGGVTDTQYF. In DNA, the CDR3 is TGCGCCAGCAGCTTGCGCAGCGGGGGCGTTACAGATACGCAGTATTTT.

The rearrangement joins TRBV7-3 to TRBJ2-3, with D unresolved. V lost 2 bases to trimming and J lost 0 bases, with 6 bases between them. CDR3 length: 14 residues. CDR1 is SGHTA and CDR2 is FQGTGA in the germline V gene. Written as DNA, the CDR3 is TGTGCCAGCAGCTTATTCGGGAGCACAGATACGCAGTATTTT. Its protein product is CASSLFGSTDTQYF.

V is TRBV28 and J is TRBJ2-7; 8 bases align to TRBD1. The CDR3 spans 15 residues. Germline V gives CDR1 MDHEN, CDR2 SYDVKM. The junction had 8 bases not matched to a gene; V was cut back by 5 bases and J by 2 bases. In DNA form, the CDR3 reads TGTGCCAGCAGTCCAACAGGGGGACCCACCTACGAGCAGTACTTC. This sequence encodes CASSPTGGPTYEQYF.

There are a few counts of this clone. The chain is built from TRBV30 and TRBJ1-4; D may be TRBD1 (6 bases). This CDR3 spans 12 amino acids. The V gene's germline CDR1 is GTSNPN and CDR2 SVGIG (reference sequence). V lost 0 bases and J 15 bases, leaving 14 bases between the germline ends. The CDR3 region has the DNA TGTGCCTGGAGTGTTAGGTGGGACACCTTGTTTTTT. Translated, it gives CAWSVRWDTLFF. The full variable domain, its missing parts supplied by reference TRBV30 and TRBJ1-4, is SQTIHQWPATLVQPVGSPLSLECTVEGTSNPNLYWYRQAAGRGLQLLFYSVGIGQISSEVPQNLSASRPQDRQFILSSKKLLLSDSGFYLCAWSVRWDTLFFGSGTQLSVL.

The rearrangement links TRBV6-6 to TRBJ2-4; D might be TRBD1 or TRBD2, each matching 5 bases. Trimming took off 2 bases at V and 4 bases at J, with 9 bases between the two ends. CDR3 length: 14 amino acids. CDR1 is MNHNY, CDR2 SVGAGI, per germline (reference sequence). The CDR3 region is CASSYGTLKNIQYF. CDR3 nucleotides: TGTGCCAGCAGTTACGGGACCCTTAAAAACATTCAGTACTTC.

The chain employs TRBV20-1 and TRBJ1-1; D not resolved. CDR3 length equals 11 residues. Trimming pared 5 bases from V and 3 bases from J, leaving 7 bases between. Germline V gene data show CDR1 as DFQATT and CDR2 as SNEGSKA (reference sequence). CDR3 amino acids: CSAARDTEAFF. The CDR3 DNA follows: TGCAGTGCTGCGAGGGACACTGAAGCTTTCTTT.

V is TRBV9 and J is TRBJ1-1, with unresolved D. V was trimmed by 0 bases and J by 1 base, leaving 13 bases between them. Germline CDR1 is SGDLS and CDR2 is YYNGEE. The CDR3 is 16 amino acids. The CDR3 protein is CASSVDSRWANTEAFF. The CDR3 DNA sequence: TGTGCCAGCAGCGTAGACTCTCGGTGGGCGAACACTGAAGCTTTCTTT. Based on the CDR3 plus reference TRBV9 and TRBJ1-1, the full variable domain is DSGVTQTPKHLITATGQRVTLRCSPRSGDLSVYWYQQSLDQGLQFLIQYYNGEERAKGNILERFSAQQFPDLHSELNLSSLELGDSALYFCASSVDSRWANTEAFFGQGTRLTVV.

A single count supports this clone. The V call is TRBV6-6, the J call TRBJ2-2; 9 positions agree with TRBD1. The J segment lost 7 bases and the V segment lost 2 bases, leaving 5 bases of the junction unmatched. The CDR3 totals 15 residues. CDR1 is MNHNY, CDR2 SVGAGI, per germline (reference sequence). The CDR3 protein is CASSYPGQGNGELFF. DNA for the CDR3: TGTGCCAGCAGTTACCCAGGACAGGGGAACGGGGAGCTGTTTTTT.

The V and J genes are TRBV10-3 and TRBJ2-3; D is unclear. Germline V gene data show CDR1 as ENHRY and CDR2 as SYGVKD. Between the trimmed V and J ends, which lost 5 bases and 6 bases, there was a span of 6 bases. The CDR3 extends over 11 amino acids. The CDR3 region has the DNA TGTGCCATCAGTACTCGGGATACGCAGTATTTT. Its translation: CAISTRDTQYF.

The chain couples TRBV5-1 to TRBJ1-2, with TRBD1 identical over 9 bases. The CDR3 has 16 amino acids. With V trimmed by 4 bases and J by 10 bases, 17 bases remained unmatched. The germline CDR1 and CDR2 sequences are SGHRS and YFSETQ. The CDR3 region is CASSLTATGTGSSYTF. CDR3 nucleotide sequence: TGCGCCAGCAGCCTTACAGCCACCGGGACAGGGAGCTCCTACACCTTC. Full variable domain (missing parts from reference TRBV5-1 and TRBJ1-2): KAGVTQTPRYLIKTRGQQVTLSCSPISGHRSVSWYQQTPGQGLQFLFEYFSETQRNKGNFPGRFSGRQFSNSRSEMNVSTLELGDSALYLCASSLTATGTGSSYTFGSGTRLTVV.

The genes are TRBV11-2 and TRBJ1-5; D ambiguous. V was trimmed by 3 bases and J by 4 bases, leaving 10 bases between them. The CDR3 length is 14 residues. Per the germline V gene, CDR1 is SGHAT and CDR2 is FQNNGV. CDR3 DNA sequence: TGTGCCAGCAGCTTTTGGGGAGCAAATCAGCCCCAGCATTTT. It specifies CASSFWGANQPQHF. The full variable domain, rest sourced from reference TRBV11-2 and TRBJ1-5, is EAGVAQSPRYKIIEKRQSVAFWCNPISGHATLYWYQQILGQGPKLLIQFQNNGVVDDSQLPKDRFSAERLKGVDSTLKIQPAKLEDSAVYLCASSFWGANQPQHFGDGTRLSIL.

The V and J genes are TRBV15 and TRBJ2-5; no clear D. This CDR3 region has 14 residues. The V end lost 0 bases, the J end lost 1 base, and 6 bases lay between the germline ends. Germline assignment: CDR1 LNHNV and CDR2 YYDKDF (reference sequence). CDR3: CATSRELTQETQYF. In DNA form, the CDR3 reads TGTGCCACCAGCAGAGAGTTAACCCAAGAGACCCAGTACTTC.

The chain recombines TRBV9 with TRBJ1-4; 7 bases are a match to TRBD1. This CDR3 has 14 amino acids. Trimming cost V 0 bases and J 12 bases; bases outside gene matches: 8. Germline lookup yields CDR1 SGDLS and CDR2 YYNGEE. The CDR3: CASSVGDRSYQLFF. CDR3 DNA: TGTGCCAGCAGCGTAGGGGACAGAAGCTACCAACTGTTTTTT.

The chain is built from TRBV6-5 and TRBJ1-5, with TRBD1 as a possible D gene (6 bases). Germline loops: CDR1 MNHEY, CDR2 SVGAGI. The germline V and J ends were trimmed by 5 bases and 4 bases, with 15 bases remaining between them. The CDR3 runs 15 residues. The DNA of the CDR3 is TGTGCCAGCAGTCCGAGGCAGGGGAGGAATCAGCCCCAGCATTTT. It specifies CASSPRQGRNQPQHF.